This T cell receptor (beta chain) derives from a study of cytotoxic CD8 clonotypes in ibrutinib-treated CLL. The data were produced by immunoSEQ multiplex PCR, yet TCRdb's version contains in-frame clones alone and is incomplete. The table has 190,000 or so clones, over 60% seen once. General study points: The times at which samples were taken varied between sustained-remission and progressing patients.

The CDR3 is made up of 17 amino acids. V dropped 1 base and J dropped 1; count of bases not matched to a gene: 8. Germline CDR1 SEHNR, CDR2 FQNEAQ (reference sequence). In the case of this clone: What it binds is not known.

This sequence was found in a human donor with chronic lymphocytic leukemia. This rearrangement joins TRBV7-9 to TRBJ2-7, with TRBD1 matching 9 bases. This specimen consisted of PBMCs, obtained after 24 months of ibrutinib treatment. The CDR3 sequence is CASSLVGSDRGSYEQYF. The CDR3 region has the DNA TGTGCCAGCAGCTTAGTGGGTTCGGACAGGGGATCCTACGAGCAGTACTTC.